These 30 T cell receptor beta chains were sequenced from one sample in a study of identical twins. TCRdb recomputed calls from the 5' RACE reads with MiXCR, one row per CDR3 protein. The sample has approximately 94,000 distinct CDR3 sequences, roughly 6% seen once; the top ten hold around 12%. Sequencing was carried out using memory T cells sorted from blood. The receptors here all came from a woman between 50 and 59 years old in good health.

This clonotype was detected ten times or more. The chain couples TRBV6-5 to TRBJ2-3; 7 bases line up with TRBD1. CDR3 length equals 14 residues. The J segment lost 1 base and the V segment lost 6 bases, leaving 4 bases of the junction unmatched. Germline V gene lookup returns CDR1 MNHEY and CDR2 SVGAGI. The CDR3 nucleotides are TGTGCCAGCAGCCGGGACAGACGCACAGATACGCAGTATTTT. Translation: CASSRDRRTDTQYF.

Concerning this clonotype: This may be a read error: a much more frequent sequence differs by one nucleotide. Because the CDR3 is missing its conserved closing phenylalanine or tryptophan, this is likely a read error. The CDR3, as DNA: TGCGCCAGCTCCCTTAAACGGGCGGGTTTACACAATGAGCAGTTCTGC. The encoded protein is CASSLKRAGLHNEQFC. V is TRBV10-2 and J is TRBJ2-1; D possibly corresponds to TRBD2 (5 bases). V was cut by 8 bases and J by 5 bases, with 22 bases left in between. CDR3 length equals 16 residues. Germline CDR1 is WSHSY and CDR2 is SAAADI.

This clonotype has ten or more counts. This sequence joins TRBV28 and TRBJ2-5, with a weak D call TRBD2 (6 bases). Trimming cost V 8 bases and J 7 bases, with 11 bases left between them. This CDR3 has 11 amino acids. Per germline, CDR1 MDHEN and CDR2 SYDVKM. The CDR3 region is CASEGGGTQYF. Written as DNA, the CDR3 is TGTGCCAGCGAGGGAGGAGGGACCCAGTACTTC.

The sample holds many counts of this clonotype. The chain couples TRBV10-3 to TRBJ2-2, with 9 bases that match TRBD2. Germline CDR1 is ENHRY and CDR2 is SYGVKD. Trimming took 3 bases from V and 4 from J; bases not matched to a gene: 3. The CDR3 runs 15 residues. The CDR3, as DNA: TGTGCCATCAGTGACGGACTAGCGAGCACCGGGGAGCTGTTTTTT. It codes for CAISDGLASTGELFF.

The table lists this clonotype with many counts. The rearrangement links TRBV5-1 to TRBJ1-2; D is unresolved. The V end lost 1 base, the J end lost 4 bases, and 14 bases lay between the germline ends. The germline gives CDR1 SGHRS, CDR2 YFSETQ. The CDR3 sequence is 15 residues long. The CDR3 reads CASSLSAGQGYGYTF. The CDR3 nucleotides read TGCGCCAGCAGCTTGTCGGCAGGCCAAGGCTATGGCTACACCTTC.

This clonotype was seen at least ten times. The V and J genes are TRBV6-4 and TRBJ2-2; D gene unclear. Per germline, CDR1 MRHNA and CDR2 SNTAGT. The CDR3 has 12 amino acids. Trimming pared 8 bases from V and 7 bases from J, leaving 11 bases between. The CDR3 here is CASGVDIGELFF. The CDR3 nucleotides are TGTGCCAGCGGGGTAGACATCGGGGAGCTGTTTTTT.

A word on this clonotype: A much larger clone is a single base away; this may be a read error. This chain joins TRBV5-5 and TRBJ2-3; 8 nucleotides agree with TRBD2. The germline gives CDR1 SGHKS, CDR2 YYEKEE (reference sequence). The length of the CDR3 is 19 residues. The CDR3 here is CASSSARASSGYYTDTRYF. As DNA, the CDR3 is TGTGCCAGCAGCTCCGCCAGGGCGTCTAGCGGGTATTACACAGATACGCGGTATTTT.

This clonotype was detected only a few times. The chain employs TRBV18 and TRBJ2-5; D gene ambiguous. With 2 bases removed from V and 1 base from J, the gap between germline ends came to 5 bases. The CDR3 sequence is 13 residues long. The germline V gene encodes CDR1 KGHSH and CDR2 LQKENI. The CDR3 loop reads CASSPDLQETQYF. The CDR3 region has the DNA TGTGCCAGCTCACCAGACCTCCAAGAGACCCAGTACTTC.

This clonotype was detected a few times. V usage is TRBV5-4 and J usage is TRBJ2-1, with 15 bases aligning to TRBD2. Trimming removed 3 bases from V and 4 bases from J; junction bases left unmatched: 8. Germline CDR1 and CDR2: SGHNT and YYREEE (reference sequence). CDR3 length equals 18 residues. This CDR3 is CASSSGRTSGRGYNEQFF. The CDR3 bases are TGTGCCAGCAGCTCGGGACGGACTAGCGGGAGGGGGTACAATGAGCAGTTCTTC.

This chain connects TRBV6-2 or TRBV6-3 to TRBJ2-2, with D possibly matching TRBD1 (5 bases). The germline V gene has CDR1 MNHEY and CDR2 SVGEGT. This CDR3 is built from 15 residues. Trimming stripped 6 bases from V and 1 base from J, with 12 bases between. CDR3 region: CASSPLQGNTGELFF. The DNA for the CDR3 is TGTGCCAGCAGCCCCCTTCAGGGGAACACCGGGGAGCTGTTTTTT.

The sample holds many counts of this clonotype. This sequence joins TRBV5-5 and TRBJ2-1, with D possibly TRBD2 on 5 matching bases. Germline V gene data show CDR1 as SGHKS and CDR2 as YYEKEE (reference sequence). This CDR3 is 14 amino acids long. V shed 3 bases and J shed 9 bases, with 16 bases lying between them. In nucleotides, the CDR3 is TGTGCCAGCAGCTCCGGGGTAGCGCGTGGTGAGCAGTTCTTC. This encodes CASSSGVARGEQFF.

This clonotype was counted ten times or more. The chain employs TRBV29-1 and TRBJ2-1; 10 bases agree with TRBD2. The length of the CDR3 is 13 residues. The germline CDR1 and CDR2 sequences are SQVTM and ANQGSEA. V lost 3 bases to trimming and J lost 9 bases; unmatched junction nucleotides: 5. This CDR3 reads CSVDLAGVGEQFF. In DNA form, the CDR3 reads TGCAGCGTTGACCTAGCGGGAGTTGGTGAGCAGTTCTTC.

This clonotype was seen more than once but under ten times. The CDR3 region is CASSWGTEPQHF. The CDR3, as DNA: TGTGCCAGCAGCTGGGGAACGGAGCCCCAGCATTTT. V and J are TRBV7-2 and TRBJ1-5, with D hard to call. CDR3 size: 12 residues. Germline CDR1 SGHTA, CDR2 FQGNSA. Deletions cut 4 bases from V and 8 bases from J, with 9 bases between.

This clonotype was detected ten times or more. The CDR3 here is CAIRNDRKDEKLFF. CDR3 DNA: TGTGCCATCAGAAACGACAGGAAAGACGAAAAACTGTTTTTT. The J gene is TRBJ1-4, the V gene TRBV10-3, with D possibly TRBD1 on 6 matching bases. In germline, CDR1 is ENHRY, CDR2 SYGVKD. V was shortened by 6 bases and J by 8 bases, with 16 bases between the two germline ends. The CDR3 is made up of 14 amino acids.

This clonotype was detected only a few times. The chain recombines TRBV9 with TRBJ1-2, with D maybe TRBD1 (6 bases). Trimming pared 6 bases from V and 2 bases from J, leaving 17 bases between. This CDR3 has 15 amino acids. Germline loops: CDR1 SGDLS, CDR2 YYNGEE. For the CDR3, the DNA is TGTGCCAGCAACCCTTCGGGACAACCCAACTATGGCTACACCTTC. It codes for CASNPSGQPNYGYTF.

This clonotype showed up just a few times. This chain links TRBV19 with TRBJ2-4; D is undetermined. Trimming took off 5 bases at V and 16 bases at J, with 18 bases between the two ends. CDR3 length: 12 amino acids. Germline-derived CDR1 and CDR2 are LNHDA and SQIVND (reference sequence). CDR3 sequence: CASSSSSQRIYF. CDR3 sequence (DNA): TGTGCCAGTAGTTCGTCCTCGCAGAGGATCTACTTC. Using reference TRBV19 and TRBJ2-4 for the parts outside the CDR3, the full variable domain is DGGITQSPKYLFRKEGQNVTLSCEQNLNHDAMYWYRQDPGQGLRLIYYSQIVNDFQKGDIAEGYSVSREKKESFPLTVTSAQKNPTAFYLCASSSSSQRIYFGAGTRLSVL.

This clonotype was seen ten or more times. The chain recombines TRBV5-5 with TRBJ2-5, with 10 positions matching TRBD2. The CDR3 sequence is 13 residues long. V was pared by 4 bases and J by 7 bases, with 4 bases of the junction left unmatched. Germline V gene lookup returns CDR1 SGHKS and CDR2 YYEKEE (reference sequence). In DNA form, the CDR3 reads TGTGCCAGCAGCCCCAGACTAGCGGGGACCCAGTACTTC. Protein product: CASSPRLAGTQYF. Complete variable domain (other parts from reference TRBV5-5 and TRBJ2-5): DAGVTQSPTHLIKTRGQQVTLRCSPISGHKSVSWYQQVLGQGPQFIFQYYEKEERGRGNFPDRFSARQFPNYSSELNVNALLLGDSALYLCASSPRLAGTQYFGPGTRLLVL.

The sample holds many counts of this clonotype. This rearrangement joins TRBV20-1 to TRBJ2-3, with D possibly TRBD2 on 6 matching bases. Germline V gene data show CDR1 as DFQATT and CDR2 as SNEGSKA (reference sequence). V was shortened by 3 bases and J by 7 bases, with 17 bases between the two germline ends. This CDR3 spans 14 amino acids. DNA of the CDR3: TGCAGTGCTAGTAGGGCGGAGGGGAGGAATACGCAGTATTTT. Its translation: CSASRAEGRNTQYF.

V is TRBV3-1 and J is TRBJ2-7, with 7 bases that match TRBD2. Trimming removed 4 bases from V and 6 bases from J; junction bases left unmatched: 12. The CDR3 is 15 residues long. The germline V gene has CDR1 LGHDT and CDR2 YNNKEL (reference sequence). The CDR3, as DNA: TGTGCCAGCAGCCTGAGACTAGCAGTTTTCCCCGAGCAGTACTTC. Protein sequence: CASSLRLAVFPEQYF.

The chain carries TRBV4-1 and TRBJ2-4, with TRBD2 as a possible D gene (5 bases). Per the germline V gene, CDR1 is MGHRA and CDR2 is YSYEKL. The CDR3 consists of 15 residues. The germline V and J ends were trimmed by 2 bases and 7 bases, with 15 bases remaining between them. CDR3 in DNA: TGCGCCAGCAGCCAAAGTTTGAGGGATCGCAACATTCAGTACTTC. This translates into CASSQSLRDRNIQYF.

This clonotype was detected ten times or more. The chain carries TRBV29-1 and TRBJ1-1; TRBD1 might be the D (6 bases). The CDR3 runs to 12 residues. Trimming took off 4 bases at V and 2 bases at J, with 8 bases between the two ends. CDR1 SQVTM and CDR2 ANQGSEA come from the germline V gene. The CDR3 DNA reads as TGCAGCGTTGCAGGGGTTAACACTGAAGCTTTCTTT. Translation gives CSVAGVNTEAFF.

The genes are TRBV5-1 and TRBJ2-1; 9 nucleotides align to TRBD2. CDR1 and CDR2 from the germline V gene are SGHRS and YFSETQ. The CDR3 totals 16 residues. The ends lost 3 bases at V and 5 bases at J; junction bases unmatched: 9. CDR3 DNA: TGCGCCAGCAGCTGGACCGGGACTAGCAGCCACAATGAGCAGTTCTTC. Translating it yields CASSWTGTSSHNEQFF.

This clonotype was observed many times. V is TRBV20-1 and J is TRBJ2-1, with 10 bases aligning to TRBD2. CDR1 is DFQATT, CDR2 SNEGSKA, per germline (reference sequence). The CDR3 consists of 15 residues. V shed 5 bases, J shed 7 bases, and the junction held 11 bases outside the gene matches. The CDR3 sequence is CSAPPRTSGVNEQFF. CDR3 coding DNA: TGCAGTGCTCCTCCCCGGACTAGCGGCGTGAATGAGCAGTTCTTC.

This clonotype was picked up many times. J is TRBJ2-1 and V is TRBV3-1; no firm D call. The CDR3 length is 12 residues. Trimming removed 5 bases from V and 6 bases from J, with 8 bases in between. The germline CDR1 and CDR2 sequences are LGHDT and YNNKEL (reference sequence). The DNA for the CDR3 is TGTGCCAGCAGCGCACTCAGCAATGAGCAGTTCTTC. Amino acids: CASSALSNEQFF.

The table lists this clonotype with many counts. The chain carries TRBV27 and TRBJ2-3, with D perhaps matching TRBD2 (6 bases). The CDR3 spans 13 residues. Trimming left V 5 bases short and J 4 bases short, with 10 bases between. CDR1 is MNHEY and CDR2 is SMNVEV in the germline V gene (reference sequence). Written as DNA, the CDR3 is TGTGCCAGCAGTGGTTGGAGGGCAGATACGCAGTATTTT. This sequence encodes CASSGWRADTQYF.

This clonotype was recorded at least ten times. This chain joins TRBV27 and TRBJ1-1; D is possibly TRBD1 (6 bases). The CDR3 is 13 amino acids. Trimming shortened V by 6 bases and J by 1 base, and 9 bases separated the two germline ends. Per the germline V gene, CDR1 is MNHEY and CDR2 is SMNVEV (reference sequence). CDR3 sequence: CASRGTQNTEAFF. CDR3 nucleotides: TGTGCCAGCAGGGGGACACAGAACACTGAAGCTTTCTTT.

The chain couples TRBV19 to TRBJ2-3, with 12 bases fitting TRBD2. CDR1 is LNHDA, CDR2 SQIVND, per germline (reference sequence). The CDR3 has 16 amino acids. Germline trimming cut 5 bases from V and 5 bases from J; bases unmatched to any gene: 8. The CDR3 here is CASSFTTSGRRDTQYF. In nucleotides, the CDR3 is TGTGCCAGTAGTTTTACGACTAGCGGGAGAAGAGATACGCAGTATTTT.

This clonotype has at least ten counts. The gene calls are TRBV7-9 and TRBJ2-1, with a tentative D call TRBD2 (6 bases). With 3 bases removed from V and 5 bases from J, the gap between germline ends came to 17 bases. CDR3 size: 16 residues. Germline V gene lookup returns CDR1 SEHNR and CDR2 FQNEAQ (reference sequence). CDR3 DNA sequence: TGTGCCAGCAGCTTCGATAAGCGGGCCCGTCACAATGAGCAGTTCTTC. Translation gives CASSFDKRARHNEQFF.

There are a few counts of this clonotype. The chain couples TRBV30 to TRBJ2-4, with D uncertain. The length of the CDR3 is 13 residues. V was shortened by 0 bases and J by 8 bases, with 11 bases between the two germline ends. Germline V gives CDR1 GTSNPN, CDR2 SVGIG (reference sequence). The CDR3 reads CAWSVRERDIQYF. The DNA for the CDR3 is TGTGCCTGGAGTGTACGTGAAAGGGACATTCAGTACTTC. Complete variable domain (other parts from reference TRBV30 and TRBJ2-4): SQTIHQWPATLVQPVGSPLSLECTVEGTSNPNLYWYRQAAGRGLQLLFYSVGIGQISSEVPQNLSASRPQDRQFILSSKKLLLSDSGFYLCAWSVRERDIQYFGAGTRLSVL.

This clonotype was counted many times. The V gene is TRBV20-1, the J gene TRBJ2-5; 7 nucleotides agree with TRBD2. V lost 0 bases, J lost 4 bases, and 5 bases stayed unmatched. Germline CDR1 and CDR2: DFQATT and SNEGSKA (reference sequence). The CDR3 contains 14 residues. This chain's CDR3 is CSAREPRELETQYF. The CDR3 nucleotides read TGCAGTGCTAGAGAGCCGCGGGAGTTAGAGACCCAGTACTTC.